These 22 T cell receptor beta chains share one sample of origin, sequenced in a study of T cell changes during pregnancy in multiple sclerosis. Sequencing used immunoSEQ multiplex PCR; TCRdb keeps in-frame clones, though not all of them. The sample has 65,000 to 75,000 clones, 80% to 95% seen once. Material: peripheral blood, obtained after pregnancy. Receptors were obtained from a female donor in good health, enrolled as a control in a pregnancy study.

Concerning this clone itself: A read error may account for a junction end that differs from germline. V and J are TRBV19 and TRBJ2-7; TRBD2 aligns across 9 bases. Germline V gene sequence: CDR1 LNHDA, CDR2 SQIVND (reference sequence). The CDR3 runs to 13 residues. The CDR3 region is CASSTLIEKREVF. The DNA for the CDR3 is TGTGCCAGTAGTACGCTAATTGAAAAGCGGGAGGTCTTC. The entire variable domain, with the rest obtained from reference TRBV19 and TRBJ2-7, is as follows: DGGITQSPKYLFRKEGQNVTLSCEQNLNHDAMYWYRQDPGQGLRLIYYSQIVNDFQKGDIAEGYSVSREKKESFPLTVTSAQKNPTAFYLCASSTLIEKREVFGPGTRLTVT.

This clone was seen a few times. This rearrangement joins TRBV9 to TRBJ1-2; TRBD1 aligns across 10 bases. The CDR3 runs 15 residues. Looked up from germline, CDR1 is SGDLS and CDR2 is YYNGEE. V lost 0 bases, J lost 4 bases, and 3 bases stayed unmatched. The CDR3 protein is CASSVGQGAGYGYTF. CDR3 in DNA: TGTGCCAGCAGCGTAGGACAGGGGGCTGGCTATGGCTACACCTTC.

V usage is TRBV2 and J usage is TRBJ2-2, with D maybe TRBD2 (6 bases). Germline V gene sequence: CDR1 SNHLY, CDR2 FYNNEI. V was pared by 3 bases and J by 6 bases, with 14 bases between. There are 15 residues in the CDR3. The CDR3 protein is CASSEGGLRAGELFF. The CDR3 DNA reads TGTGCCAGCAGTGAGGGGGGTTTGAGGGCCGGGGAGCTGTTTTTT.

V usage is TRBV30 and J usage is TRBJ2-3; 7 bases fit TRBD2. The V gene end was trimmed by 3 bases and the J gene end by 5 bases; junction bases not matched to a gene: 14. The germline V gene encodes CDR1 GTSNPN and CDR2 SVGIG (reference sequence). This CDR3 has 16 amino acids. This CDR3 is CAWSPQREGHVDTQYF. The CDR3 DNA reads as TGTGCCTGGAGCCCCCAGAGGGAGGGCCATGTAGATACGCAGTATTTT. Full variable domain (outside the CDR3, taken from reference TRBV30 and TRBJ2-3): SQTIHQWPATLVQPVGSPLSLECTVEGTSNPNLYWYRQAAGRGLQLLFYSVGIGQISSEVPQNLSASRPQDRQFILSSKKLLLSDSGFYLCAWSPQREGHVDTQYFGPGTRLTVL.

This chain uses TRBV28 with TRBJ1-2; D gene uncertain. The germline V gene encodes CDR1 MDHEN and CDR2 SYDVKM. V lost 7 bases and J 4 bases, leaving 7 bases between the germline ends. The CDR3 loop spans 11 amino acids. The CDR3 protein is CASKEAYGYTF. In nucleotides, the CDR3 is TGTGCCAGCAAGGAGGCCTATGGCTACACCTTC.

The chain carries TRBV19 and TRBJ2-1; weak D call: TRBD2 (6 bases). Germline lookup yields CDR1 LNHDA and CDR2 SQIVND (reference sequence). V was trimmed by 5 bases and J by 3 bases, leaving 23 bases between them. The CDR3 contains 18 residues. The CDR3 protein is CASSLLGGTPPGYNEQFF. The CDR3 bases are TGTGCCAGTAGTCTCCTTGGTGGGACTCCCCCCGGCTACAATGAGCAGTTCTTC.

The rearrangement links TRBV30 to TRBJ1-5; the D gene is possibly TRBD1 (5 bases). Trimming removed 2 bases at V and 9 bases at J, with 14 bases between. Germline V gene data show CDR1 as GTSNPN and CDR2 as SVGIG (reference sequence). The length of the CDR3 is 13 residues. The CDR3 here is CAWSSEVGRPQHF. The CDR3, as DNA: TGTGCCTGGAGTTCCGAGGTGGGGCGGCCCCAGCATTTT.

This chain links TRBV7-2 with TRBJ1-2; D call uncertain. V lost 1 base and J 6 bases, leaving 9 bases between the germline ends. The V gene's germline CDR1 is SGHTA and CDR2 FQGNSA. The CDR3 loop spans 13 amino acids. The CDR3 DNA follows: TGTGCCAGCAGCTTAGTTTTTGCGGATGGCTACACCTTC. Translated, it gives CASSLVFADGYTF.

The V gene is TRBV28, the J gene TRBJ1-1, with TRBD1 identical over 9 bases. From germline, CDR1 is MDHEN and CDR2 SYDVKM. J gave up 11 bases and V 3 bases, and 7 bases lay outside the gene matches. The CDR3 length is 13 residues. The CDR3 coding sequence is TGTGCCAGCAGTTTCAACAGGGGGCTCTGGGCTTTCTTT. This sequence encodes CASSFNRGLWAFF.

The chain carries TRBV2 and TRBJ2-3; weak D call: TRBD2 (6 bases). V lost 1 base and J 4 bases, leaving 15 bases between the germline ends. This CDR3 has 16 amino acids. CDR1 is SNHLY and CDR2 is FYNNEI in the germline V gene. Written as DNA, the CDR3 is TGTGCCAGCAGTGAAGGGTACGGGGGTGGTGCAGATACGCAGTATTTT. It encodes CASSEGYGGGADTQYF. Drawing the rest from reference TRBV2 and TRBJ2-3, the complete variable domain is EPEVTQTPSHQVTQMGQEVILRCVPISNHLYFYWYRQILGQKVEFLVSFYNNEISEKSEIFDDQFSVERPDGSNFTLKIRSTKLEDSAMYFCASSEGYGGGADTQYFGPGTRLTVL.

This clone was seen only a few times. V is TRBV19 and J is TRBJ2-2; 7 bases are a match to TRBD2. The germline V gene encodes CDR1 LNHDA and CDR2 SQIVND (reference sequence). The V and J ends lost 5 bases and 5 bases, in that order; junction bases with no gene match: 8. This CDR3 is 15 amino acids long. The CDR3 nucleotides read TGTGCCAGTAGTCCACCCTGGACTAGTACCGGGGAGCTGTTTTTT. Translating it yields CASSPPWTSTGELFF.

This chain uses TRBV27 with TRBJ2-1; weak D call: TRBD2 (5 bases). CDR1 MNHEY and CDR2 SMNVEV come from the germline V gene (reference sequence). The CDR3 is 13 amino acids. V lost 6 bases, J lost 10 bases, and 16 bases lay in between. In DNA, the CDR3 is TGTGCCAGCAGGCGCGGGTGGGCAGAAGAGCAGTTCTTC. This gives the protein CASRRGWAEEQFF.

The chain joins TRBV18 to TRBJ2-7, with TRBD1 identical over 10 bases. V trimming: 0 bases; J trimming: 1 base; junction bases outside the gene matches: 0. This CDR3 is built from 15 residues. Germline-derived CDR1 and CDR2 are KGHSH and LQKENI. The DNA of the CDR3 is TGTGCCAGCTCACCACCGGGACAGGGGTCCTACGAGCAGTACTTC. It specifies CASSPPGQGSYEQYF.

This chain joins TRBV2 and TRBJ2-7, with D tentatively TRBD1 (5 bases). The CDR3 runs to 13 residues. The germline CDR1 and CDR2 sequences are SNHLY and FYNNEI. The V and J ends lost 6 bases and 6 bases respectively, with 15 bases between them. The CDR3 region has the DNA TGTGCCAGCAGCGCCCCAGGGCCAGCCGAGCAGTACTTC. Translating it yields CASSAPGPAEQYF.

This chain links TRBV5-1 with TRBJ2-6; no clear D. This CDR3 comprises 16 residues. Germline loops: CDR1 SGHRS, CDR2 YFSETQ. With 0 bases removed from V and 0 bases from J, the gap between germline ends came to 7 bases. CDR3 loop: CASSLATHSGANVLTF. The CDR3 coding sequence is TGCGCCAGCAGCTTGGCCACACACTCTGGGGCCAACGTCCTGACTTTC. Supplemented by reference TRBV5-1 and TRBJ2-6, the full variable domain reads KAGVTQTPRYLIKTRGQQVTLSCSPISGHRSVSWYQQTPGQGLQFLFEYFSETQRNKGNFPGRFSGRQFSNSRSEMNVSTLELGDSALYLCASSLATHSGANVLTFGAGSRLTVL.

The chain combines TRBV4-1 with TRBJ1-3, with a weak D call TRBD1 (5 bases). The CDR3 totals 16 residues. Germline V lookup: CDR1 MGHRA, CDR2 YSYEKL. V lost 1 base, J lost 9 bases, and 19 bases lay in between. The CDR3 spells CASSQVGGAVGGTIYF. CDR3 bases: TGCGCCAGCAGCCAAGTGGGAGGGGCTGTCGGGGGCACCATATATTTT.

The chain employs TRBV7-9 and TRBJ1-1; D perhaps matches TRBD1 (6 bases). The ends were cut back, 4 bases at V and 0 bases at J, with 12 bases in the middle. The germline V gene encodes CDR1 SEHNR and CDR2 FQNEAQ (reference sequence). The CDR3 is 15 residues long. The CDR3 loop reads CASSSKGTLNTEAFF. The CDR3 DNA reads TGTGCCAGCAGCTCGAAGGGGACACTGAACACTGAAGCTTTCTTT. The whole variable domain, filled in from reference TRBV7-9 and TRBJ1-1, reads DTGVSQNPRHKITKRGQNVTFRCDPISEHNRLYWYRQTLGQGPEFLTYFQNEAQLEKSRLLSDRFSAERPKGSFSTLEIQRTEQGDSAMYLCASSSKGTLNTEAFFGQGTRLTVV.

The rearrangement links TRBV4-2 to TRBJ2-7; D gene uncertain. Germline V lookup: CDR1 LGHNA, CDR2 YNFKEQ. V was cut by 4 bases and J by 7 bases, with 14 bases left in between. The CDR3 contains 13 residues. Here the CDR3 DNA reads TGTGCCAGCAGCCCCTTATCAGTGAGGGAGCAGTACTTC. Translated, it gives CASSPLSVREQYF.

This chain's CDR3 is CATSRVRSRGLNTEAFF. Here the CDR3 DNA reads TGTGCCACCAGCAGAGTTCGTTCCAGGGGGCTGAACACTGAAGCTTTCTTT. The V and J genes are TRBV15 and TRBJ1-1; 8 bases fit TRBD1. Looked up from germline, CDR1 is LNHNV and CDR2 is YYDKDF (reference sequence). The CDR3 contains 17 residues. J was trimmed by 0 bases and V by 1 base; bases with no gene match: 7.

V gene TRBV10-3 combines with J gene TRBJ1-5; 8 positions match TRBD1. Germline V gene lookup returns CDR1 ENHRY and CDR2 SYGVKD. V shed 7 bases, J shed 4 bases, and the junction held 6 bases outside the gene matches. The CDR3 length is 14 residues. CDR3 amino acids: CAIKSGTGNQPQHF. In DNA, the CDR3 is TGTGCCATCAAATCCGGGACAGGTAATCAGCCCCAGCATTTT.

This clone was detected once. V and J are TRBV18 and TRBJ2-3; weak D call: TRBD1 (6 bases). The V and J ends lost 4 bases and 2 bases respectively, with 13 bases between them. This CDR3 region has 15 residues. Germline V gene sequence: CDR1 KGHSH, CDR2 LQKENI. The CDR3 protein is CASSRQAGDTDTQYF. In DNA, the CDR3 is TGTGCCAGCTCACGCCAAGCAGGGGACACAGATACGCAGTATTTT.

This CDR3 is CASSPSGFSSGANVLTF. The CDR3 region has the DNA TGCGCCAGCAGTCCTAGCGGGTTTAGCTCTGGGGCCAACGTCCTGACTTTC. The genes are TRBV10-1 and TRBJ2-6, with 8 positions matching TRBD2. This CDR3 contains 17 residues. Germline-derived CDR1 and CDR2 are WNHNN and SYGVQD (reference sequence). J lost 0 bases, V lost 5 bases, and 6 bases had no gene match.